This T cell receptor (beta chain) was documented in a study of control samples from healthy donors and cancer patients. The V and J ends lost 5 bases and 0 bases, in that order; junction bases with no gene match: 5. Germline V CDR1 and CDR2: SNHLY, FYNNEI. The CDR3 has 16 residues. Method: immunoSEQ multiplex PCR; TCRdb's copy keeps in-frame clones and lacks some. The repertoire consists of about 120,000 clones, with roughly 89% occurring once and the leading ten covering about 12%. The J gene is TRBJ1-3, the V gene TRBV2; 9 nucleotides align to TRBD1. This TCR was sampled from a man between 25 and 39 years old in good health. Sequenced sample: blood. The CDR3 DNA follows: TGTGCCAGCAGTATGGACAGGGGCGGCTCTGGAAACACCATATATTTT. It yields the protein CASSMDRGGSGNTIYF.